This record concerns one TCR beta chain sequence. Sequenced by immunoSEQ multiplex PCR; TCRdb stores in-frame clones only, minus some. The sample consists of hundreds of thousands of clones, around nine tenths of them appearing once. Treatment defined: some 20 received Ad26.COV2.S at low or high dose, single or two shots; 5 received placebo; per-sample allocation not given. On day 63 after the first injection, vaccine and placebo recipients gave samples. The sample is drawn from a study of Ad26.COV2.S vaccination and SARS-CoV-2 variants. Background on the study: The donor belonged to the COV1001 Ad26.COV2.S trial arm.

Germline V lookup: CDR1 LNHDA, CDR2 SQIVND (reference sequence). CDR3 length equals 14 residues. With V trimmed by 6 bases and J by 10 bases, 10 bases remained unmatched. Sequencing was performed on peripheral blood, taken in a trial of Ad26.COV2.S vaccine versus placebo. The sequence was collected from a person between 18 and 59 years old who received the Ad26.COV2.S COVID-19 vaccine or a placebo. The rearrangement links TRBV19 to TRBJ2-1; 9 bases fit TRBD1. In DNA, the CDR3 is TGTGCCAGTAGCCCGGGACAGGGTGGGAGGGAGCAGTTCTTC. The encoded protein is CASSPGQGGREQFF.